This T cell receptor beta chain was recovered during a study of cytomegalovirus exposure and HLA in healthy donors. For the study at large: Of a few hundred genotyped donors, about 80% clustered with self-reported Caucasian donors.

General study points: While the bulk of TCR sequences proved rare, some public TCRs turned up in many donors.

With regard to this clone: Its target is not known.

Both 60 Vbeta primers and 13 Jbeta primers went into the PCR. The repertoire was sequenced with immunoSEQ multiplex PCR; TCRdb's copy has only in-frame clones and lacks some. Recorded here are more than 55,000 clones; the top ten clones represent 4% to 5.5%. V lost 3 bases, J lost 9 bases, and 8 bases stayed unmatched. Germline loops: CDR1 SGHNT, CDR2 YYREEE (reference sequence). The CDR3 spans 16 residues. Each of the donors was a healthy bone marrow donor. The sample comprised PBMCs. The chain is built from TRBV5-4 and TRBJ2-1, with 14 bases that match TRBD2. This TCR was recovered from a woman aged 40 to 50 in good health and CMV-seropositive. The CDR3 nucleotides are TGTGCCAGCAGCTCCGGGACTAGCGGGAGCTGGGGTGAGCAGTTCTTC. It translates to CASSSGTSGSWGEQFF.